This T cell receptor (beta chain) stems from a study of neurological immune-mediated disorders. Germline-derived CDR1 and CDR2 are SGHVS and FNYEAQ. CDR3 length: 12 residues. The V gene lost 5 bases and the J gene lost 1 base, with 6 bases spanning the gap. MiXCR, run by TCRdb on the 5' RACE reads, gives a single entry per CDR3 protein. The table records nearly 60,000 distinct CDR3 sequences, roughly 3.5% of them present only once. This clonotype was seen ten or more times. The material sequenced was PBMCs. The origin of this receptor is a woman in her sixties or seventies with multiple sclerosis. V gene TRBV7-6 combines with J gene TRBJ2-7; D is uncertain. The CDR3 here is CASSPGSYEQYF. CDR3 sequence (DNA): TGTGCCAGCAGCCCCGGATCCTACGAGCAGTACTTC.